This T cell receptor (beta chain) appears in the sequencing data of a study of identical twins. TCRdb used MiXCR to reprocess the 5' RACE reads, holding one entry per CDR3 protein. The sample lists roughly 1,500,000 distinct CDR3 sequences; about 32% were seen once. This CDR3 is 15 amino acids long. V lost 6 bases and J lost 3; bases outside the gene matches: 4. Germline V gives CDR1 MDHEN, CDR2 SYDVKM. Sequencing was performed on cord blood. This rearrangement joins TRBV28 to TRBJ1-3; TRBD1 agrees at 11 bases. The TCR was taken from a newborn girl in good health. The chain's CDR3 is CASRGQGASGNTIYF. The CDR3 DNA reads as TGTGCCAGCAGAGGACAGGGGGCTAGTGGAAACACCATATATTTT.